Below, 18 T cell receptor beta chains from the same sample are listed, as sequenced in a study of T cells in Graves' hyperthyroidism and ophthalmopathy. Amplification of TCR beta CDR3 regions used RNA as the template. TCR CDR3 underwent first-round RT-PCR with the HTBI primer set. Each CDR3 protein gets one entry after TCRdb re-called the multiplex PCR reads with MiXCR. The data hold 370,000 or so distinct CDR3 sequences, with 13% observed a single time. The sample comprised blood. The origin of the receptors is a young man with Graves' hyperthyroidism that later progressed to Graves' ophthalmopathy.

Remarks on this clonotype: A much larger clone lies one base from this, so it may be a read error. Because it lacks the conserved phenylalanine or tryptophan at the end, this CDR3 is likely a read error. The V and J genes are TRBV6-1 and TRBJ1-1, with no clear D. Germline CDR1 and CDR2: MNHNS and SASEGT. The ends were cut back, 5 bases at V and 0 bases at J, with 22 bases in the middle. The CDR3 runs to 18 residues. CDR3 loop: CASSPEKNSPRVNTEAFL. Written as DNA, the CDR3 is TGTGCCAGCAGTCCCGAAAAAAATTCCCCCAGAGTGAACACTGAAGCTTTCCTT.

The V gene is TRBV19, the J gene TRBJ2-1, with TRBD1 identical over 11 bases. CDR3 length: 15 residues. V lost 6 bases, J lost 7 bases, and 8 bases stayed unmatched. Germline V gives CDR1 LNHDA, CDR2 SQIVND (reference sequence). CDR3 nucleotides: TGTGCCAGTAGGCCAGAGGGGACAGGGGGGAATGAGCAGTTCTTC. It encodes CASRPEGTGGNEQFF.

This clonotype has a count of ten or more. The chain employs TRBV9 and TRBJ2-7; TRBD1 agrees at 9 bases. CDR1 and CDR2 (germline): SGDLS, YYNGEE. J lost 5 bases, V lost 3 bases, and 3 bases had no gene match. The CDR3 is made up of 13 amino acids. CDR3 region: CASSAGTGHEQYF. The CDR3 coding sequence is TGTGCCAGCAGCGCGGGGACAGGGCACGAGCAGTACTTC.

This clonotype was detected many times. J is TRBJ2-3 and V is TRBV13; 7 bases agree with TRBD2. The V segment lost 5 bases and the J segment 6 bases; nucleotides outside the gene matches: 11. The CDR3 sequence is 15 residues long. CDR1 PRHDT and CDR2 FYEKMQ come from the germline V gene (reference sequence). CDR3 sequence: CASSERTRGPDTQYF. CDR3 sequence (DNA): TGTGCCAGCAGCGAAAGGACTAGAGGCCCCGATACGCAGTATTTT.

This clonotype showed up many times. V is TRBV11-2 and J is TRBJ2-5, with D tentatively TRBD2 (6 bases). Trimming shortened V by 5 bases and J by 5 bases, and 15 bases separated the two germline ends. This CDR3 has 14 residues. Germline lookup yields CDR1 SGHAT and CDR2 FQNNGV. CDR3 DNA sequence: TGTGCCAGCAGCCTCGTGGAGGGGTGGGAGACCCAGTACTTC. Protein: CASSLVEGWETQYF.

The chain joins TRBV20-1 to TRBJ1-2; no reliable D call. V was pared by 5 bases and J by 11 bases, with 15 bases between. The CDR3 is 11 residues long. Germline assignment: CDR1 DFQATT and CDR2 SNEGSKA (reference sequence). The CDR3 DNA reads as TGCAGTGCTTTGAGGAGGGCGGGGTACACCTTC. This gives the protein CSALRRAGYTF.

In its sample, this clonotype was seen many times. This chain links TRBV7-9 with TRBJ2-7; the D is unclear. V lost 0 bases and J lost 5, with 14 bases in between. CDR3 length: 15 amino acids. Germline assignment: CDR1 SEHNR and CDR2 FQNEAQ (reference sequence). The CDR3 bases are TGTGCCAGCAGCTTAGCAGGCCCCACGATCAACGAGCAGTACTTC. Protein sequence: CASSLAGPTINEQYF.

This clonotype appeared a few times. The DNA of the CDR3 is TGTGCCTGGAGTGGGAGGGGCACAGATACGCAGTATTTT. Translating gives CAWSGRGTDTQYF. The chain couples TRBV30 to TRBJ2-3, with D perhaps TRBD2 (6 bases). The germline gives CDR1 GTSNPN, CDR2 SVGIG (reference sequence). V dropped 1 base and J dropped 1 base, with 6 bases sitting between them. This CDR3 is built from 13 residues.

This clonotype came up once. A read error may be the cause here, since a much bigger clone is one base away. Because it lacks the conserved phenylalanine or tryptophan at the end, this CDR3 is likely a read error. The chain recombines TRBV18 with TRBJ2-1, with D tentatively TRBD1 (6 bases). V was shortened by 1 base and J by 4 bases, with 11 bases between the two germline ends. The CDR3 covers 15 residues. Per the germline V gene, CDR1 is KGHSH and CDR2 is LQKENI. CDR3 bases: TGTGCCAGCTCACCACAAACAGGGTATTACAATGAGCAGTTCCTC. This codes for CASSPQTGYYNEQFL.

For the CDR3, the DNA is TGTGCCAGCAGTTCCGGGGCGCAAGGGGCCAACGTCCTGACTTTC. Translating it yields CASSSGAQGANVLTF. The rearrangement links TRBV12-3 or TRBV12-4 to TRBJ2-6, with D perhaps TRBD1 or TRBD2 (5 bases each). The length of the CDR3 is 15 residues. V lost 4 bases, J lost 4 bases, and 11 bases lay in between.

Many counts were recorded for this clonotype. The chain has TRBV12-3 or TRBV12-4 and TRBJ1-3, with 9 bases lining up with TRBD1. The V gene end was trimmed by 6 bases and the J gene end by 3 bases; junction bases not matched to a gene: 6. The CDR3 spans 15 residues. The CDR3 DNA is TGTGCCAGCAGGGGGACAGGGTACAGTGGAAACACCATATATTTT. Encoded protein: CASRGTGYSGNTIYF.

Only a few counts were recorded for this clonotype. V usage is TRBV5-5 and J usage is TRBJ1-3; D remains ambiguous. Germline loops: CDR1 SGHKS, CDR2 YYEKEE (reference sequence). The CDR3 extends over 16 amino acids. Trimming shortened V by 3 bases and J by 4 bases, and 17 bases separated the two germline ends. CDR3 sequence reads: CASSYRAVLSGNTIYF. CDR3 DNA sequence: TGTGCCAGCAGCTACCGGGCCGTTTTATCCGGAAACACCATATATTTT.

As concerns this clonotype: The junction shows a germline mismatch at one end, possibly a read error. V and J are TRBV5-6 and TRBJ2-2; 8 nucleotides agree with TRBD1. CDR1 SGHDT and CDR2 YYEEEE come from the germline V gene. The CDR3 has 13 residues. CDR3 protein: CASSLTTGATVIF. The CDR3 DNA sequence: TGTGCCAGCAGCTTGACGACAGGGGCTACTGTCATTTTT.

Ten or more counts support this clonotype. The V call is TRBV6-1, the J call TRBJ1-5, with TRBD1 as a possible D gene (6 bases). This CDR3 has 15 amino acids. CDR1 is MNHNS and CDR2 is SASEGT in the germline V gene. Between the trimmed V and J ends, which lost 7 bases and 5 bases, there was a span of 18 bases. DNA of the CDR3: TGTGCCAGCAAAGACAGGTCCCCTTCCGATCAGCCCCAGCATTTT. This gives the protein CASKDRSPSDQPQHF.

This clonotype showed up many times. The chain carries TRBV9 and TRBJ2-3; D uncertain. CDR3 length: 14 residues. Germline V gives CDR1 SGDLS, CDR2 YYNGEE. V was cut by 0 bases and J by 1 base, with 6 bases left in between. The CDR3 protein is CASSVAVGTDTQYF. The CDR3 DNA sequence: TGTGCCAGCAGCGTAGCAGTGGGCACAGATACGCAGTATTTT.

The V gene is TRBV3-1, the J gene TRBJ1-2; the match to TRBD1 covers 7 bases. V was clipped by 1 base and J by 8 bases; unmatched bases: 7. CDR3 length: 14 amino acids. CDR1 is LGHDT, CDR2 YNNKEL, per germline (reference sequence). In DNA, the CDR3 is TGTGCCAGCAGCCAAGTCCTAACAGGGGAAGGCTACACCTTC. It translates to CASSQVLTGEGYTF.

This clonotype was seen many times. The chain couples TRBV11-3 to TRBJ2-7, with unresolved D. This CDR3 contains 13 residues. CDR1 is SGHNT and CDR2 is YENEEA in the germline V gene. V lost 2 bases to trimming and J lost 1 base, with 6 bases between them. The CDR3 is CASSLQQSYEQYF. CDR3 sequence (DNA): TGTGCCAGCAGCTTACAACAGTCCTACGAGCAGTACTTC.

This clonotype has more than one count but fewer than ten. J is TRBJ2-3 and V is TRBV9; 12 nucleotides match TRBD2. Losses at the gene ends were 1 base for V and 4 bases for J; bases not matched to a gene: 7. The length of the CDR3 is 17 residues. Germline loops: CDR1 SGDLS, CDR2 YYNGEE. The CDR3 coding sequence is TGTGCCAGCAGCGTACCTTCTAGCGGGGGGGCGTCAGATACGCAGTATTTT. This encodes CASSVPSSGGASDTQYF.